This TCR beta chain was identified during a study of cytomegalovirus exposure and HLA in healthy donors. Study observations and caveats: In vitro, three CMV-associated chains proved specific for CMV antigens. The finding came from a later analysis; first-cohort TCR clusters tended to co-occur in the 95 to 150 validation repertoires. Some TCR beta chains (more than 150 of them) were listed as cytomegalovirus-associated.

Germline CDR1 LNHDA, CDR2 SQIVND (reference sequence). The V end lost 1 base, the J end lost 2 bases, and 10 bases lay between the germline ends. The CDR3 loop spans 15 amino acids. Only in-frame clones appear in the TCRdb table, and some are missing; sequencing was by immunoSEQ multiplex PCR. The sample yields roughly 50,000 clones, about nine tenths seen once. The donors were members of the validation cohort comprising over 90 subjects, separate from the roughly 730-subject first cohort. Concerning this clone itself: Its specificity is unknown.

V is TRBV19 and J is TRBJ2-3, with D uncertain. The sample comprised PBMCs. The TCR sequence derives from a man between 18 and 29 years old in good health and CMV-seronegative. The CDR3 sequence is CASSIVGDHTDTQYF. As DNA, the CDR3 is TGTGCCAGTAGTATAGTAGGAGACCACACAGATACGCAGTATTTT.